This T cell receptor beta chain was profiled in a study of blood T cell repertoires in COVID-19. Study context: Collection of acute and convalescent COVID-19 samples took place in the United States, Italy and Spain. T cells, B-cell-depleted T cells, or PBMCs supplied cDNA or gDNA.

The CDR3 length is 15 residues. From germline, CDR1 is SGHDN and CDR2 FVKESK. The V gene end was trimmed by 1 base and the J gene end by 2 bases; junction bases not matched to a gene: 4. As originally analysed: The assay estimated nucleated cells by amplifying reference gene primers. Profiling relied on immunoSEQ multiplex PCR, and the TCRdb table lists in-frame clones only, not all of them. V and J calls and clone size are as listed in that table; D and trimming were resolved from the DNA. The sample consists of roughly 60,000 clones, around 85% of them appearing once. This clone was observed a few times.

The genes are TRBV14 and TRBJ2-7, with 8 positions matching TRBD2. Sequenced sample: peripheral blood. This clonotype originated in a human donor in a cohort sampled during active COVID-19. The CDR3 bases are TGTGCCAGCAGCCAAGGACTAGCGCCCACCTACGAGCAGTACTTC. It specifies CASSQGLAPTYEQYF.